This TCR beta chain was captured by sequencing in a study of beta chain features in type 1 diabetes. Since all of the isolated RNA was reverse transcribed, expressed TCRB transcripts were what got sequenced. Libraries were prepared by immunoSEQ multiplex PCR; TCRdb keeps only in-frame clonotypes and omits some of them. The profile shows a few hundred thousand clones, about 29% of them singletons. This CDR3 has 12 residues. Germline CDR1 is KGHSH and CDR2 is LQKENI. Each donor gave one heparinised blood draw averaging around 120 mL. CD4+ naive, central memory, regulatory and stem cell-like memory subsets were isolated by sorting on CD45RO/CCR7/CD25/CD127/CD95/CD27. On this clone itself: An end of the junction differs from the germline gene, which may be a read error.

The rearrangement uses TRBV18 and TRBJ2-7; TRBD1 agrees at 9 bases. Sequencing was performed on naive CD4+ T cells from blood. The receptor was derived from a young man in good health. The CDR3 loop is CACSPQGAGQYF. CDR3 nucleotide sequence: TGTGCCTGCTCACCACAGGGGGCAGGGCAGTACTTC.